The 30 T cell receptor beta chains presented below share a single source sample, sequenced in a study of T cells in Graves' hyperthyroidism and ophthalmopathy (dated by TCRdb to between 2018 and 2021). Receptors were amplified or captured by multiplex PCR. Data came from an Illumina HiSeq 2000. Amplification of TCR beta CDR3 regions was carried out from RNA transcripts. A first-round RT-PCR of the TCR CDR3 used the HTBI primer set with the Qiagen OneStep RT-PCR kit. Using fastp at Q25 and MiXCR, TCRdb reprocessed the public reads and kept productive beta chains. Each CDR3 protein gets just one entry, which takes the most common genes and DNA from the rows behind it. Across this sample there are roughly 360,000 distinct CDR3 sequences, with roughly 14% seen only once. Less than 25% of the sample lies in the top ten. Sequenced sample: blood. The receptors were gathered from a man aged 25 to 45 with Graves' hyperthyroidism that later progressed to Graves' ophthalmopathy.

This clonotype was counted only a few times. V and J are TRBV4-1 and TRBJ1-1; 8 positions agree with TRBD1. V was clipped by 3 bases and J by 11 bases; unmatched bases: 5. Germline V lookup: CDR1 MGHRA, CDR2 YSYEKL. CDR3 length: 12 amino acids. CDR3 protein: CASSHSDRGAFF. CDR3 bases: TGCGCCAGCAGCCATTCAGACAGGGGTGCTTTCTTT.

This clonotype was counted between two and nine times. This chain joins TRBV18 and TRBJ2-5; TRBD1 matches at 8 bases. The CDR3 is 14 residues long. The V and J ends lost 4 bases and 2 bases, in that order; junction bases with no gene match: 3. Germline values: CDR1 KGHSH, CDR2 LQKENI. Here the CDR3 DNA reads TGTGCCAGCTCACAGGGACAGGCACAAGAGACCCAGTACTTC. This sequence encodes CASSQGQAQETQYF.

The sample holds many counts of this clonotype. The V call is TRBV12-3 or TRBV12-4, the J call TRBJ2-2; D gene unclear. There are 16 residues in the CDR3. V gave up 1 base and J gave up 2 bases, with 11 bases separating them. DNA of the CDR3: TGTGCCAGCAGTTTAGGTCACATCCGAAACACCGGGGAGCTGTTTTTT. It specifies CASSLGHIRNTGELFF.

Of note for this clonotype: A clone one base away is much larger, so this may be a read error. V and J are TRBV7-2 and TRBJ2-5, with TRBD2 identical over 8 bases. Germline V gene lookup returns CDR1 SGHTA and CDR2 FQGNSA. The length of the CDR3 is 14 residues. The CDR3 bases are TGTGCCAGCGGCTTGGCGGGGGGCAAAGAGACCCAGTACTTC. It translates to CASGLAGGKETQYF. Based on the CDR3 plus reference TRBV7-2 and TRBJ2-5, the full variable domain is GAGVSQSPSNKVTEKGKDVELRCDPISGHTALYWYRQSLGQGLEFLIYFQGNSAPDKSGLPSDRFSAERTGGSVSTLTIQRTQQEDSAVYLCASGLAGGKETQYFGPGTRLLVL.

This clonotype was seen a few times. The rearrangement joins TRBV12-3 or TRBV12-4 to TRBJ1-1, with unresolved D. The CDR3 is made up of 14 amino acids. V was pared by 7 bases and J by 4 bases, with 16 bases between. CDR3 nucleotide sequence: TGTGCCAGCACGCGACAACTGACGATCACTGAAGCTTTCTTT. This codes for CASTRQLTITEAFF.

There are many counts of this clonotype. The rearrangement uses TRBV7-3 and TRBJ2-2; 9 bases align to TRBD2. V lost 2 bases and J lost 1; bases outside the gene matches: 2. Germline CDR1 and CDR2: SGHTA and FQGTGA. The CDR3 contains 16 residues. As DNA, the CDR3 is TGTGCCAGCAGCTTATCACTAGCGGGGAACACCGGGGAGCTGTTTTTT. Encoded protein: CASSLSLAGNTGELFF.

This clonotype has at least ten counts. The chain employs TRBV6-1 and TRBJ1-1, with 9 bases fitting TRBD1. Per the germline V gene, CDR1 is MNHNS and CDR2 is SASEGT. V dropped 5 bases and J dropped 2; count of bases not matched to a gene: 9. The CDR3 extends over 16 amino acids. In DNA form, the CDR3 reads TGTGCCAGCAGTTTCCCCGGGACAGGGATAAACACTGAAGCTTTCTTT. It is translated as CASSFPGTGINTEAFF.

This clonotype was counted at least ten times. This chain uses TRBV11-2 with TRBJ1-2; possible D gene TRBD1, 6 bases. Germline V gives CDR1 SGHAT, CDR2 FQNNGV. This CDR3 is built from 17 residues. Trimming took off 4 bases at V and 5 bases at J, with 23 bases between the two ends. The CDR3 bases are TGTGCCAGCAGCTCCCTCCTCACAGGGCCGGGGGCATATGGCTACACCTTC. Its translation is CASSSLLTGPGAYGYTF. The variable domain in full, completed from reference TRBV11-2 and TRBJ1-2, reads EAGVAQSPRYKIIEKRQSVAFWCNPISGHATLYWYQQILGQGPKLLIQFQNNGVVDDSQLPKDRFSAERLKGVDSTLKIQPAKLEDSAVYLCASSSLLTGPGAYGYTFGSGTRLTVV.

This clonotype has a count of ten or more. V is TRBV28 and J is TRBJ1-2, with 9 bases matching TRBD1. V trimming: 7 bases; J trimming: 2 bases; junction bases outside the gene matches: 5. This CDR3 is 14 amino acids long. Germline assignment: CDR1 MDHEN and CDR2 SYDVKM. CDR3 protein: CASTAGQGNYGYTF. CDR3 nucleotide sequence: TGTGCCAGCACCGCTGGACAGGGGAACTATGGCTACACCTTC.

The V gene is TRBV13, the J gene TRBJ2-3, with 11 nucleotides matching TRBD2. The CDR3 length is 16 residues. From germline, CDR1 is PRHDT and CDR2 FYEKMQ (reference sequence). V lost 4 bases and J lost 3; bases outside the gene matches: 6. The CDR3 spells CASSSRLAGTTDTQYF. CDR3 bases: TGTGCCAGCAGCTCAAGACTAGCGGGGACGACAGATACGCAGTATTTT.

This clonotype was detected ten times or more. The CDR3 region is CASSSGSDYEQYF. The CDR3 nucleotides read TGTGCCAGCAGTTCAGGGAGTGACTACGAGCAGTACTTC. The rearrangement joins TRBV6-1 to TRBJ2-7, with D tentatively TRBD1 or TRBD2 (5 bases each). CDR1 is MNHNS and CDR2 is SASEGT in the germline V gene. The CDR3 loop spans 13 amino acids. V was cut by 5 bases and J by 3 bases, with 11 bases left in between.

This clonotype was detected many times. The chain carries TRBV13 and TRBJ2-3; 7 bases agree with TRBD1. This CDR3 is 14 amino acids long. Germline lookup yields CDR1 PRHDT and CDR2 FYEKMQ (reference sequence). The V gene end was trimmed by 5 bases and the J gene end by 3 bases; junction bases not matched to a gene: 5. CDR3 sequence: CASSDRVQTDTQYF. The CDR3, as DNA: TGTGCCAGCAGCGACAGGGTACAAACAGATACGCAGTATTTT.

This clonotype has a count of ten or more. Here the CDR3 reads CASSLGPYTDTQYF. The DNA of the CDR3 is TGTGCCAGCAGTCTAGGCCCCTACACAGATACGCAGTATTTT. This sequence joins TRBV12-3 or TRBV12-4 and TRBJ2-3, with D unclear. The V end was cut by 5 bases, the J end by 2 bases, with 11 bases between. There are 14 residues in the CDR3.

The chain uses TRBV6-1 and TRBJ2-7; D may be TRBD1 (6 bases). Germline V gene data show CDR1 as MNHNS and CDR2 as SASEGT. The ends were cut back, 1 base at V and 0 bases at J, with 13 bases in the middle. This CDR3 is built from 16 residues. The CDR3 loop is CASSEVGRGSSYEQYF. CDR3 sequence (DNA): TGTGCCAGCAGTGAAGTGGGCAGGGGTAGCTCCTACGAGCAGTACTTC.

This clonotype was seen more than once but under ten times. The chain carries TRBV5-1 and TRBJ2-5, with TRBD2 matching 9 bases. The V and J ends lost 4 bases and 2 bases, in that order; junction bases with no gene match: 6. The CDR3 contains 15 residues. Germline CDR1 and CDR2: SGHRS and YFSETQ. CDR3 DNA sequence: TGCGCCAGCAGCCCGGGACTAGCCTATCAAGAGACCCAGTACTTC. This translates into CASSPGLAYQETQYF.

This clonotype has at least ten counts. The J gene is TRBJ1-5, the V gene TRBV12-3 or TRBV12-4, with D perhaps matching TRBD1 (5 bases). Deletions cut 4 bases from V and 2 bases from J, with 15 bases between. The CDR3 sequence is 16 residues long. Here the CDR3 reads CASSYTGLMGNQPQHF. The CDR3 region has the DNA TGTGCCAGCAGTTACACAGGCCTGATGGGCAATCAGCCCCAGCATTTT.

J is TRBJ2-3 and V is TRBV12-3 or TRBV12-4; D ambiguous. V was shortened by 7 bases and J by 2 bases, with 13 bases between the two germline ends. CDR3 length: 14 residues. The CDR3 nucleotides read TGTGCCAGCACCCTTTGGCGGCACACAGATACGCAGTATTTT. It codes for CASTLWRHTDTQYF.

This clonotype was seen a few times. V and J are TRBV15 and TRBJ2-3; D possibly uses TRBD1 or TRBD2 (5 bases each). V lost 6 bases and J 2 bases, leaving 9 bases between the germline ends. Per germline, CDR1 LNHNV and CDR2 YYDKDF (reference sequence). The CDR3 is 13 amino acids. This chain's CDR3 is CATSEGPTDTQYF. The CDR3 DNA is TGTGCCACCAGTGAGGGGCCCACAGATACGCAGTATTTT.

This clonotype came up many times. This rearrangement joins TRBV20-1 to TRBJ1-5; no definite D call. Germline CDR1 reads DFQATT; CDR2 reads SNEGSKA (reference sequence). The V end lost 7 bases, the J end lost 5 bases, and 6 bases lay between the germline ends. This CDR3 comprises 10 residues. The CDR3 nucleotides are TGCAGTGTGGGGTATCAGCCCCAGCATTTT. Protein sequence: CSVGYQPQHF.

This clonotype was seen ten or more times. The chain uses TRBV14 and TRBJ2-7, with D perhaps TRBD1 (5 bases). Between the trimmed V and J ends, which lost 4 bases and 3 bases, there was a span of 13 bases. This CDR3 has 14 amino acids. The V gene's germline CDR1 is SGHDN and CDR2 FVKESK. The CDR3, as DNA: TGTGCCAGCAGCCCACAGGAAGTAGTCTACGAGCAGTACTTC. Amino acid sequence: CASSPQEVVYEQYF.

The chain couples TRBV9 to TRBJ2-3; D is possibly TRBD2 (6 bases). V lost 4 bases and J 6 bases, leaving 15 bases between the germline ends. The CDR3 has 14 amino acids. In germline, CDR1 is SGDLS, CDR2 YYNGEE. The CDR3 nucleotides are TGTGCCAGCAGCCTACTTGCGGGGACGGATACGCAGTATTTT. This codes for CASSLLAGTDTQYF.

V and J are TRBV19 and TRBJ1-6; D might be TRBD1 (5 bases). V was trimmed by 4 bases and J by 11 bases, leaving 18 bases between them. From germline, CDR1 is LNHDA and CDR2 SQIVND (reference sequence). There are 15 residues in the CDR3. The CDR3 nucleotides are TGTGCCAGTAGTACTTCGGGGGGAGGGAAGACACCCCTCCACTTT. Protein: CASSTSGGGKTPLHF.

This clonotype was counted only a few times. CDR3 loop: CAISESLTGWYGYTF. CDR3 DNA: TGTGCCATCAGTGAGTCCCTTACAGGGTGGTATGGCTACACCTTC. The genes are TRBV10-3 and TRBJ1-2; tentatively, D is TRBD1 (6 bases). Germline V lookup: CDR1 ENHRY, CDR2 SYGVKD. Trimming took 0 bases from V and 5 from J, leaving 13 bases between them. The CDR3 is made up of 15 amino acids.

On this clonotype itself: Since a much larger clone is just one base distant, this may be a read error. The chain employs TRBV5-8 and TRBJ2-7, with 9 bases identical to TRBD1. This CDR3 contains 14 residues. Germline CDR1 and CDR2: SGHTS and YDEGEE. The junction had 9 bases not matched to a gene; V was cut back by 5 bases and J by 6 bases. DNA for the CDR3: TGTGCCAGCAGTTTCGGACAGGGGATCGGCGAGCAGTACTTC. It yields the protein CASSFGQGIGEQYF.

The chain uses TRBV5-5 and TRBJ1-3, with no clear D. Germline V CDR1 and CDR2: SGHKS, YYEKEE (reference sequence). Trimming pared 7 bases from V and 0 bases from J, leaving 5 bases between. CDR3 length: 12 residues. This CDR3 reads CASHDSGNTIYF. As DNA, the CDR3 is TGTGCCAGCCATGACTCTGGAAACACCATATATTTT.

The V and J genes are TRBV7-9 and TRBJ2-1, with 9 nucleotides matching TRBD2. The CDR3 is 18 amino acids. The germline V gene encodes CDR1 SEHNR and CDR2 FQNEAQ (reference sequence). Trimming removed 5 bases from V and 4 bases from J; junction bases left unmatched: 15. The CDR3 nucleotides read TGTGCCAGCAGCCCTAGTGCAGCGGGGGGACCGAGTTACAATGAGCAGTTCTTC. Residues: CASSPSAAGGPSYNEQFF.

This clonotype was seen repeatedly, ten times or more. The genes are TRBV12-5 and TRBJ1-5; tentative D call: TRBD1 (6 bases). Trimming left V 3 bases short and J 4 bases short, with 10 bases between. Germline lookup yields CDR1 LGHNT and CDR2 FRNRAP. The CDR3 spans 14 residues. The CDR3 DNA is TGTGCTAGTGGTTTAGGGGGGAGTAATCAGCCCCAGCATTTT. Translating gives CASGLGGSNQPQHF.

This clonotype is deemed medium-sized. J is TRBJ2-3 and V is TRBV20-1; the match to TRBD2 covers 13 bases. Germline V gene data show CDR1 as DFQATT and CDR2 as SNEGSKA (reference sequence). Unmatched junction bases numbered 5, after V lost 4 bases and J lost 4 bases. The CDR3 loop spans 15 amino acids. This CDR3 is CSAKKGLAGSDTQYF. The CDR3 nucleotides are TGCAGTGCTAAAAAGGGACTAGCGGGGTCAGATACGCAGTATTTT.

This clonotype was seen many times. The CDR3 nucleotides are TGTGCCAGCAGCCCCAGACAGGGTAGCAATGAGCAGTTCTTC. Amino acids: CASSPRQGSNEQFF. The chain employs TRBV7-9 and TRBJ2-1; 7 bases line up with TRBD1. V dropped 5 bases and J dropped 6; count of bases not matched to a gene: 7. CDR1 and CDR2 from the germline V gene are SEHNR and FQNEAQ (reference sequence). There are 14 residues in the CDR3.

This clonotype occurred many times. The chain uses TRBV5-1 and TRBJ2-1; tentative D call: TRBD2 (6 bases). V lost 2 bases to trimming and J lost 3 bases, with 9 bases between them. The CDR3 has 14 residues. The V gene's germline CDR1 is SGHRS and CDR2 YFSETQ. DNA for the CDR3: TGCGCCAGCAGCTTAGGTAGCGGCTACAATGAGCAGTTCTTC. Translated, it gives CASSLGSGYNEQFF.